The rows below give T cell receptor beta chains drawn from one sample of a study of glioma-infiltrating T cells after dendritic cell vaccination. Method: immunoSEQ multiplex PCR; TCRdb's copy keeps in-frame clones and lacks some. The table has 93,000 or so clones, 81% seen once. Source: blood, taken before dendritic cell vaccination. The receptors originated from a human donor with glioblastoma. Both conserved end residues are part of each CDR3. The D gene is left open where the match is weak. For some rows the clone size is stated as once, few or many, or as a class when expanded; others skip it.

TRBJ1-2,TRBV19,TRBD1,.,TGTGCCAGCCGACAGGGGTTTGGCTACACCTTC,CASRQGFGYTF
TRBJ1-2,TRBV19,TRBD1,.,TGTGCCAGTAGGTCGACAGGGGCGGGTGGCTACACCTTC,CASRSTGAGGYTF
TRBJ1-1,TRBV11-2,.,.,TGTGCCAGCAGCTTAGATCCAGTGAACACTGAAGCTTTCTTT,CASSLDPVNTEAFF
TRBJ2-7,TRBV6-6,TRBD2,once,TGTGCCAGCAGCGTCGGGGCGGGGGGGACCTACGAGCAGTACTTC,CASSVGAGGTYEQYF
TRBJ2-5,TRBV29-1,TRBD1,.,TGCAGCGGGGGGACAGGGGGCTTAGAGACCCAGTACTTC,CSGGTGGLETQYF
TRBJ1-1,TRBV30,.,once,TGTGCCTGGAGTGGGAGACAGACGGCAAGAGGCACTGAAGCTTTCTTT,CAWSGRQTARGTEAFF
TRBJ2-7,TRBV27,TRBD1,.,TGTGCCAGCAGTTGGGGCGGGACAGGGACCTACGAGCAGTACTTC,CASSWGGTGTYEQYF
TRBJ2-1,TRBV11-2,TRBD2,.,TGTGCCAGCGTACTGGCGGGGGGGTCCTACAATGAGCAGTTCTTC,CASVLAGGSYNEQFF
TRBJ1-2,TRBV10-3,.,.,TGTGCCATCAGTGCAGAGGGGGGGTTCTATGGCTACACCTTC,CAISAEGGFYGYTF
TRBJ1-2,TRBV25-1,.,.,TGTGCCAGCGACTCATCCAGAGGGTATGGCTACACCTTC,CASDSSRGYGYTF
TRBJ2-1,TRBV5-1,.,.,TGCGCCAGCAGCTCGGGGGACCTATCCTACAATGAGCAGTTCTTC,CASSSGDLSYNEQFF
TRBJ2-2,TRBV4-1,.,once,TGCGCCAGCAGCCATGGGGCACTAAACACCGGGGAGCTGTTTTTT,CASSHGALNTGELFF
TRBJ2-7,TRBV7-9,TRBD1,once,TGTGCCAGCAGCTCAGACAGGGGGCAGTACTTC,CASSSDRGQYF
TRBJ2-7,TRBV7-2,TRBD2,.,TGTGCCAGCAGCTACCTGGGGGGGGAGCAGTACTTC,CASSYLGGEQYF
TRBJ2-5,TRBV5-1,TRBD1,.,TGCGCCAGCAGCAAGAGCCCGGGGGACAGGCCACAAGAGACCCAGTACTTC,CASSKSPGDRPQETQYF
TRBJ1-5,TRBV7-9,.,few,TGTGCCAGCAGCTCAGATGAATTACAGGGACAGCCCCAGCATTTT,CASSSDELQGQPQHF
TRBJ1-2,TRBV29-1,.,.,TGCAGCGTCTGGGGCCGGGAGCCAAGATGGGGATATGGCTACACCTTC,CSVWGREPRWGYGYTF
TRBJ1-1,TRBV19,TRBD1,.,TGTGCCAGTAGTAGGCAGGGGGAGGAGAACACTGAAGCTTTCTTT,CASSRQGEENTEAFF
TRBJ1-1,TRBV2,.,.,TGTGCCAGCAGTGTCGTCAGGGCGGCGGGGACTGAAGCTTTCTTT,CASSVVRAAGTEAFF
TRBJ1-5,TRBV27,.,.,TGTGTCAGCAGTTTAAAGAGGGCGGGCAATCAGCCCCAGCATTTT,CVSSLKRAGNQPQHF
TRBJ1-2,TRBV4-1,TRBD1,.,TGCGCCAGCAGCCAAGGGTTACAGGGGGAAACAAATAACTATGGCTACACCTTC,CASSQGLQGETNNYGYTF
TRBJ2-5,TRBV5-6,.,once,TGTGCCAGCAGCCAAACTAGTTCTGAGACCCAGTACTTC,CASSQTSSETQYF